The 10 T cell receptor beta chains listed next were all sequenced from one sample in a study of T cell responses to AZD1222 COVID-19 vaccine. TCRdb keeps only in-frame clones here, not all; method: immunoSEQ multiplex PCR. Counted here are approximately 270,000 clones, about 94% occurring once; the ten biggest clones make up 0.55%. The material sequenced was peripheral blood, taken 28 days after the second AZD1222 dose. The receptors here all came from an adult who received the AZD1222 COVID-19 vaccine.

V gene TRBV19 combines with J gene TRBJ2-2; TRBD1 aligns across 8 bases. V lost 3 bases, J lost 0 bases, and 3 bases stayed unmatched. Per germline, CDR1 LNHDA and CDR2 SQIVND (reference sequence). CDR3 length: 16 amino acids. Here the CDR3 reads CASSIRTGTNTGELFF. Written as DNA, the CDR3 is TGTGCCAGTAGTATTAGGACAGGGACGAACACCGGGGAGCTGTTTTTT.

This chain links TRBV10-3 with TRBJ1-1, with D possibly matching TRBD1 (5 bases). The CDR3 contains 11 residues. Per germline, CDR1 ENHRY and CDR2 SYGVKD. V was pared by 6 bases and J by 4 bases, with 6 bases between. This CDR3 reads CAISGTTEAFF. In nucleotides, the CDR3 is TGTGCCATCAGCGGGACCACTGAAGCTTTCTTT.

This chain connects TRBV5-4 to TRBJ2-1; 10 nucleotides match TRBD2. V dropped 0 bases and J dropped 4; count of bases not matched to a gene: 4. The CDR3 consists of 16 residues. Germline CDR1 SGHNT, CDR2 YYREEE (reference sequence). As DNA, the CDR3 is TGTGCCAGCAGCTTGGCGAATAGCGGGGGGTACAATGAGCAGTTCTTC. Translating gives CASSLANSGGYNEQFF.

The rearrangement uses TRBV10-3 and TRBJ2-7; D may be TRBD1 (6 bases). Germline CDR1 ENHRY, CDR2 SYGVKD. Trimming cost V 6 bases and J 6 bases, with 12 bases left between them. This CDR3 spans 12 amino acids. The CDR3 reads CAISWTAAEQYF. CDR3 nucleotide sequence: TGTGCCATCAGCTGGACAGCCGCCGAGCAGTACTTC.

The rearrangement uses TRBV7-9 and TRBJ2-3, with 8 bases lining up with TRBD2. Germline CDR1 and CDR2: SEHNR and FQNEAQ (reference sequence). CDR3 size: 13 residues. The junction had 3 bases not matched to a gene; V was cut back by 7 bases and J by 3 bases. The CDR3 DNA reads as TGTGCCAGCAATCCGGGGGGGACAGATACGCAGTATTTT. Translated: CASNPGGTDTQYF.

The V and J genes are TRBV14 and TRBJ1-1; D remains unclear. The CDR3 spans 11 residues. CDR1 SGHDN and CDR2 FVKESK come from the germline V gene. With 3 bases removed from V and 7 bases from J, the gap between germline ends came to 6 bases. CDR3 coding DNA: TGTGCCAGCAGCCAGGCGGATGAAGCTTTCTTT. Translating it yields CASSQADEAFF.

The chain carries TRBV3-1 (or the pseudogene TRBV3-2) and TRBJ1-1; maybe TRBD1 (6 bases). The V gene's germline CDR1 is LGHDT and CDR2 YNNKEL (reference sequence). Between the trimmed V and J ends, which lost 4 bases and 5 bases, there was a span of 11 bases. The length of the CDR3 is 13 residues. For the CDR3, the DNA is TGTGCCAGCAGCCGGGGGCGCTGGACTGAAGCTTTCTTT. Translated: CASSRGRWTEAFF.

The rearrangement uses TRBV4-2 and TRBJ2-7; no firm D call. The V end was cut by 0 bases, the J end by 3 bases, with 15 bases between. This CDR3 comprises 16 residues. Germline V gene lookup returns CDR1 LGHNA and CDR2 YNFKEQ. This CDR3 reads CASSQDGMRQNYEQYF. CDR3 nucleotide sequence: TGTGCCAGCAGCCAAGATGGTATGCGCCAGAACTACGAGCAGTACTTC.

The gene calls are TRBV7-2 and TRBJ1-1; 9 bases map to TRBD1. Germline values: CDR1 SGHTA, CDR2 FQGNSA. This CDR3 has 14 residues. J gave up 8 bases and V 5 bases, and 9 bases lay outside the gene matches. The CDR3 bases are TGTGCCAGCAGCGGAACGCTAGGGACAGGGGAAGCTTTCTTT. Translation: CASSGTLGTGEAFF.

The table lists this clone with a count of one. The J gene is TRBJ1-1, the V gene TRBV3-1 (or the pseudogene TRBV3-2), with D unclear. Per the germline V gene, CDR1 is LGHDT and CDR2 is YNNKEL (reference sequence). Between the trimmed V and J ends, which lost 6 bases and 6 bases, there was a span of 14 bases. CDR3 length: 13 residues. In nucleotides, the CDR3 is TGTGCCAGCAGACAGACGGAGTGGGCTGAAGCTTTCTTT. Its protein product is CASRQTEWAEAFF.